Listed below are T cell receptor beta chains from one sample, sequenced in a study of beta chain features in type 1 diabetes. Profiled with immunoSEQ multiplex PCR; TCRdb holds only in-frame clones, not every one. The sample contains about 320,000 clones, roughly 15% of which appear only once. The sample was central memory CD4+ T cells from blood. The receptors shown here come from a man aged 25 to 45 in good health. CDR3s include the opening cysteine and the closing phenylalanine or tryptophan. The D gene is left open where the match is weak. Part of the rows lack a size; the others show once, few, many or a class for expanded clones.

size,J,V,D,DNA,CDR3
few,TRBJ2-3,TRBV29-1,TRBD2,TGCAGCGTTGAAGGCCGTGGGCGGGGGGGAATAGATACGCAGTATTTT,CSVEGRGRGGIDTQYF
few,TRBJ1-2,TRBV14,-,TGTGCCAGCAGCGATCTAAACTCTAACTATGGCTACACCTTC,CASSDLNSNYGYTF
few,TRBJ1-4,TRBV7-2,-,TGTGCCAGCAGGCAAAGTGCAACTAATGAAAAACTGTTTTTT,CASRQSATNEKLFF
many,TRBJ1-5,TRBV9,-,TGTGCCAGCAGCGTGTATCAGCCCCAGCATTTT,CASSVYQPQHF
-,TRBJ2-1,TRBV15,TRBD2,TGTGCCACCAGCAGAGAAGGTTTAGCGGGCTCCTACAATGAGCAGTTCTTC,CATSREGLAGSYNEQFF
few,TRBJ2-2,TRBV13,-,TGTGCCAGCAGCTTAGGTTCTGCAGGGAATCTAGCGATAAATACCGGGGAGCTGTTTTTT,CASSLGSAGNLAINTGELFF
few,TRBJ2-3,TRBV7-2,-,TGTGCCAGCAGCTCTGGGGCTACAGATACGCAGTATTTT,CASSSGATDTQYF
few,TRBJ1-1,TRBV28,-,TGTGCCAGCAGTTTAGGGGGGCAGGGCGTACGAGCTTTCTTT,CASSLGGQGVRAFF
-,TRBJ1-5,TRBV28,-,TGTGCCAGCGCTCGAGGGGGGGGCGCGCAGCCCCAGCATTTT,CASARGGGAQPQHF
few,TRBJ1-2,TRBV7-2,-,TGTGCCAGCAGCAGGCGAGTGGCGTCTCGGGATGGCTACACCTTC,CASSRRVASRDGYTF
-,TRBJ2-6,TRBV4-1,-,TGCGCCAGCAGCCAAGGCAACTCTGGGGCCAACGTCCTGACTTTC,CASSQGNSGANVLTF
-,TRBJ1-5,TRBV6-9,TRBD1,TGTGCCAGCAGCCAGGGGGCTAGCAATCAGCCCCAGCATTTT,CASSQGASNQPQHF
-,TRBJ2-5,TRBV9,-,TGTGCCAGCAGCGAGGGTACCCGGATCTGGGACCAGTACTTC,CASSEGTRIWDQYF
few,TRBJ1-2,TRBV2,-,TGTGCCAGCGGGCAGGACAGAGCTAACTATGGCTACACCTTC,CASGQDRANYGYTF
-,TRBJ2-7,TRBV2,-,TGTGCCAGCACCAGGGACACGGAAGCCTACGAGCAGTACTTC,CASTRDTEAYEQYF
-,TRBJ1-2,TRBV29-1,-,TGCAGCGTTGATCGGGCCAGGGAGTACTATGGCTACACCTTC,CSVDRAREYYGYTF
few,TRBJ2-2,TRBV2,TRBD1,TGTGCCAGCAGTGGTGACAGGGGAACCGGGGAGCTGTTTTTT,CASSGDRGTGELFF
few,TRBJ1-1,TRBV27,-,TGTGCCAGCAGTTTAAAAGCCCAGGGCACTGAAGCTTTCTTT,CASSLKAQGTEAFF
few,TRBJ2-5,TRBV6-1,-,TGTGCCAGCTCCCAGGGGAAGACCCAGTACTTC,CASSQGKTQYF
few,TRBJ2-3,TRBV5-6,-,TGTGCCAGCAGCGCGGGACTTTATAGCACAGATACGCAGTATTTT,CASSAGLYSTDTQYF
-,TRBJ2-4,TRBV5-1,-,TGCGCCAGCAGCTTAGGGAAAAACATTCAGTACTTC,CASSLGKNIQYF
-,TRBJ2-7,TRBV5-6,TRBD1,TGTGCCAGCAGCTTGGGGACAGGGCTCGAGCAGTACTTC,CASSLGTGLEQYF
-,TRBJ2-1,TRBV4-3,-,TGCGCCAGCAGCCAAGATATTGGCAGGGCGTACAATGAGCAGTTCTTC,CASSQDIGRAYNEQFF